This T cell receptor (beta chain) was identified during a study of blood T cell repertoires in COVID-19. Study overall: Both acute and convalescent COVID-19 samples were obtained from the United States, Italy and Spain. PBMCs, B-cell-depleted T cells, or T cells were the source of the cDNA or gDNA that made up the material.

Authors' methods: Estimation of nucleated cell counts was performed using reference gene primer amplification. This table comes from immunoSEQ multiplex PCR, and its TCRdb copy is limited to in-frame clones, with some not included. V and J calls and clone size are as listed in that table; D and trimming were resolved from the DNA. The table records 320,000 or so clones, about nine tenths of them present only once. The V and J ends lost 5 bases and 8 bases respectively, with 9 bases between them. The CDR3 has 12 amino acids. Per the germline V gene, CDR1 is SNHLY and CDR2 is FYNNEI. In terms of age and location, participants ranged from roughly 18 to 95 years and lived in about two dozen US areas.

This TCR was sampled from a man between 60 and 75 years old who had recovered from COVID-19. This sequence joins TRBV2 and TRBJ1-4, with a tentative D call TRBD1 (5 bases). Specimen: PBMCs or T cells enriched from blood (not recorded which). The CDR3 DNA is TGTGCCAGCAGTTATCAGGGAGAAAAACTGTTTTTT. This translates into CASSYQGEKLFF.